The clone carrying this TCR beta chain has a count of ten or more. No antigen is known for it. This specimen belongs to a study of T cell repertoires in cytomegalovirus infection. General study findings and limits: Frequencies of public TCR beta families were cumulated, and this identified carriers of CMV plus the relevant HLA.

The CDR3 runs to 14 residues. The germline V and J ends were trimmed by 4 bases and 1 base, with 10 bases remaining between them. Germline V lookup: CDR1 ENHRY, CDR2 SYGVKD. MiXCR was run by TCRdb on the reads, yielding one entry per CDR3 protein. The table shows 350,000 to 550,000 distinct CDR3 sequences, with under 40% occurring only once. This clonotype was obtained from a human donor in good health (CMV status not recorded). Some clones in this sample may be carry-over from other donors' samples. The gene calls are TRBV10-3 and TRBJ1-1, with D hard to call. Sequencing was carried out using PBMCs. The CDR3 spells CAISGGVSNTEAFF. Written as DNA, the CDR3 is TGTGCCATCAGTGGTGGGGTTTCGAACACTGAAGCTTTCTTT.